This passage covers 7 T cell receptor beta chains from one sample sequenced in a study of CXCR3-negative and CXCR3-positive naive CD8 T cells. TRB cDNA libraries were made by UMI-labeled 5' RACE. After re-calling the 5' RACE reads, TCRdb lists one entry per CDR3 protein, DNA absent. This repertoire includes about 130,000 distinct CDR3 sequences. Sequencing input: naive CXCR3- CD8+ T cells from blood. Stated subset: CD45RO-CCR7+CD27+CD95- naive CD8+ T cells lacking CXCR3 (TNR3-). These receptors came from a human donor in good health. Some clones in this sample may be carry-over from other donors' samples.

The V call is TRBV19, the J call TRBJ2-2. The germline V gene encodes CDR1 LNHDA and CDR2 SQIVND (reference sequence). The length of the CDR3 is 13 residues. The CDR3 here is CASSLTTSGELFF. The complete variable domain, with remaining parts taken from reference TRBV19 and TRBJ2-2, reads DGGITQSPKYLFRKEGQNVTLSCEQNLNHDAMYWYRQDPGQGLRLIYYSQIVNDFQKGDIAEGYSVSREKKESFPLTVTSAQKNPTAFYLCASSLTTSGELFFGEGSRLTVL.

This chain uses TRBV4-1 with TRBJ2-1; TCRdb indicates TRBD2, and absent DNA this call remains unverified. CDR3 length equals 17 residues. Germline-derived CDR1 and CDR2 are MGHRA and YSYEKL. Here the CDR3 reads CASTDRWPSGGVNEQFF.

The rearrangement uses TRBV7-9 and TRBJ1-2; TCRdb's D call, TRBD1, is unchecked because there is no DNA. This CDR3 contains 14 residues. Germline V gene lookup returns CDR1 SEHNR and CDR2 FQNEAQ (reference sequence). The CDR3 spells CASSSVRGGYGYTF.

The rearrangement links TRBV7-2 to TRBJ2-7; absent DNA, TCRdb's TRBD1 call cannot be checked. The CDR3 spans 15 residues. Germline lookup yields CDR1 SGHTA and CDR2 FQGNSA. The CDR3 protein is CASSLEGQGNYEQYF.

The chain joins TRBV27 to TRBJ2-5; checking the TCRdb D call of TRBD2 is not possible without DNA. The CDR3 has 18 amino acids. Germline CDR1 MNHEY, CDR2 SMNVEV (reference sequence). The CDR3 spells CASSLSLAGVVLGETQYF.

The chain carries TRBV18 and TRBJ2-2; TCRdb picks TRBD1, but there is no DNA to check that call. This CDR3 is 17 amino acids long. Germline CDR1 KGHSH, CDR2 LQKENI. The CDR3: CTSSPTRADLNTGELFF.

V usage is TRBV29-1 and J usage is TRBJ2-1; lacking DNA, the TRBD2 call made by TCRdb goes unchecked. Looked up from germline, CDR1 is SQVTM and CDR2 is ANQGSEA. CDR3 length equals 13 residues. This CDR3 reads CSVERELRNEQFF.